Below are 26 T cell receptor gamma chains sequenced from a single sample in a study of γδ T cells in repeated Plasmodium falciparum infection. Bulk repertoires came from Vgamma9/Vdelta2+ or Vdelta2-negative gammadelta T cells flow-sorted from PBMC. TCRdb made new clone calls on the multiplex PCR reads using CATT. Here the sample spans about 30,000 gamma-chain clones, 1.4% being singletons. Sequenced: gamma-delta T cells from blood. Receptors were obtained from a pool of human donors (malaria-infected and uninfected, not separated).

For this clone: The protein given by TCRdb reflects a much larger clone and differs at residue 4 from this DNA's translation, likely from a read error; the protein shown is the DNA's translation. V and J are TRGV2 and TRGJP1. In the absence of a J gene in TCRdb, the DNA was matched to germline to assign it here. The CDR3 runs to 14 residues. Germline CDR1 reads EGSNGY; CDR2 reads YDSYNSKV. The V and J ends lost 9 bases and 1 base, in that order; junction bases with no gene match: 8. In DNA, the CDR3 is TGTGCCACCGAAAGTTGTACCACTGGTTGGTTCAAGATATTT. This translates into CATESCTTGWFKIF.

This clone turned up a few times. Other nucleotide sequences from this sample produce the same CDR3. The CDR3: CALWEARVGQKIKVF. CDR3 coding DNA: TGTGCCTTGTGGGAGGCAAGAGTTGGGCAAAAAATCAAGGTATTT. The rearrangement joins TRGV9 to TRGJP. Assignment of the J gene here rests on matching the DNA to germline, because TCRdb gives none. CDR1 is GITISATS and CDR2 is ISYDGTV in the germline V gene (reference sequence). CDR3 length equals 15 residues. J gave up 17 bases and V 2 bases, and 12 bases lay outside the gene matches.

This clone was seen a few times. With only one base between it and a far larger clone, this is likely a read error. This same CDR3 is encoded by further DNA sequences in the sample. The chain employs TRGV8 and TRGJ1 or TRGJ2. The J gene, absent from TCRdb, was called here by matching the DNA to germline. The trim removed 1 base at V and 10 bases at J, leaving 7 bases unmatched. CDR1 is VENAVY and CDR2 is YDSYNSRV in the germline V gene. This CDR3 has 12 residues. The CDR3 coding sequence is TGTGCCACCTGGGATAGCGGATACAAGAAACTCTTT. Its protein is CATWDSGYKKLF.

Many counts were recorded for this clone. The protein that TCRdb holds for this DNA derives from a much larger clone and differs from the translated DNA at residue 8, which likely indicates a read error; the protein shown here is translated from the DNA. This chain connects TRGV3 to TRGJ1 or TRGJ2. The V gene end was trimmed by 3 bases and the J gene end by 5 bases; junction bases not matched to a gene: 7. CDR1 and CDR2 from the germline V gene are VTNTFY and YDVSTARD (reference sequence). CDR3 length: 13 amino acids. The CDR3 is CATWDSWHYKKLF. CDR3 nucleotide sequence: TGTGCCACCTGGGACTCGTGGCATTATAAGAAACTCTTT.

This clone was seen ten or more times. The protein held in TCRdb is that of a much larger clone and does not match this DNA's translation at residue 8, likely because of a read error; the protein shown is translated from the DNA. The chain employs TRGV9 and TRGJP. The germline V gene has CDR1 GITISATS and CDR2 ISYDGTV (reference sequence). This CDR3 has 16 amino acids. V lost 4 bases to trimming and J lost 9 bases; unmatched junction nucleotides: 9. The CDR3 here is CALWDLRGLGKKIKVF. The CDR3 DNA reads as TGTGCCTTGTGGGATTTGCGGGGGTTGGGCAAAAAAATCAAGGTATTT.

This clone was seen a few times. The protein TCRdb gives is from a much larger clone and does not agree with this DNA's translation at residue 12, likely a read error; the protein shown here comes from the DNA. The chain uses TRGV9 and TRGJP. As TCRdb names no J gene, one was assigned here on the basis of a DNA match to germline. The CDR3 is 17 residues long. Germline V gives CDR1 GITISATS, CDR2 ISYDGTV (reference sequence). The CDR3 DNA reads as TGTGCCTTGTGGGAGGTTAAAGGGGAGTTGGGCAGAAAAATCAAGGTATTT. Protein sequence: CALWEVKGELGRKIKVF.

A word on this clone: A far larger clone is only one base removed, so a read error is likely. Other DNA sequences in this sample translate to the same CDR3. The gene calls are TRGV9 and TRGJ1 or TRGJ2. No J segment appears in TCRdb, so it was assigned here by matching the sequence to germline. In germline, CDR1 is GITISATS, CDR2 ISYDGTV (reference sequence). The CDR3 spans 11 residues. The CDR3 sequence: CAFLNYYKKLF. The CDR3 DNA sequence: TGTGCCTTCTTGAATTATTACAAGAAACTCTTT.

On this clone itself: The protein held in TCRdb is that of a much larger clone and does not match this DNA's translation at residue 7, likely because of a read error; the protein shown is translated from the DNA. The chain carries TRGV9 and TRGJP. The ends lost 0 bases at V and 7 bases at J; junction bases unmatched: 12. The CDR3 extends over 19 amino acids. CDR1 and CDR2 (germline): GITISATS, ISYDGTV (reference sequence). The CDR3 reads CALWEVRRPSELGKKIKVF. The CDR3 DNA is TGTGCCTTGTGGGAGGTGCGAAGGCCCTCGGAGTTGGGCAAAAAAATCAAGGTATTT.

To note about this clone: The protein TCRdb gives is from a much larger clone and does not agree with this DNA's translation at residue 15, likely a read error; the protein shown here comes from the DNA. For the V gene the call is TRGV2; the J gene has no call. CDR1 is EGSNGY, CDR2 YDSYNSKV, per germline. The length of the CDR3 is 17 residues. The CDR3 region is CATWDGPPYSSDWIETF. The CDR3 nucleotides read TGTGCCACCTGGGACGGGCCCCCCTATAGTAGTGATTGGATCGAGACGTTT.

This clone was seen many times. A read error likely explains this, since a far larger clone differs by one base. Other DNA sequences of this sample code for an identical CDR3. This rearrangement joins TRGV9 to TRGJ1 or TRGJ2. In the absence of a J gene in TCRdb, the DNA was matched to germline to assign it here. The CDR3 consists of 13 residues. Germline values: CDR1 GITISATS, CDR2 ISYDGTV (reference sequence). V gave up 3 bases and J gave up 4 bases; unmatched junction bases: 6. This chain's CDR3 is CALWEPPYYKKLF. Here the CDR3 DNA reads TGTGCCTTGTGGGAGCCCCCCTATTATAAGAAACTCTTT.

This clone was seen more than once but under ten times. The amino acid sequence in TCRdb belongs to a much larger clone and departs from this DNA's translation at residue 10, likely a sequencing read error; the sequence shown is translated from the DNA. V gene TRGV5 combines with J gene TRGJP2. The J gene is not listed in TCRdb, so it was assigned here from a DNA match to germline. The CDR3 is 14 amino acids. Germline-derived CDR1 and CDR2 are VINAFY and YDVSNSKD. The junction had 10 bases not matched to a gene; V was cut back by 0 bases and J by 12 bases. Written as DNA, the CDR3 is TGTGCCACCTGGGACAGGCCGGGGGATCGGATCAAGACGTTT. Its translation is CATWDRPGDRIKTF.

Many counts were recorded for this clone. Other DNA sequences in this specimen translate into the identical CDR3. The rearrangement uses TRGV2 and TRGJ1 or TRGJ2. TCRdb leaves out the J gene; it was filled in here by matching the DNA to germline. The CDR3 is 14 residues long. In germline, CDR1 is EGSNGY, CDR2 YDSYNSKV. V shed 0 bases and J 4 bases; nucleotides not matched to a gene: 6. The DNA of the CDR3 is TGTGCCACCTGGGACGGGCCCGGGTATTATAAGAAACTCTTT. Translating gives CATWDGPGYYKKLF.

Regarding this clone: The TCRdb protein, from a much larger clone, departs from this DNA's translation at residue 5, likely by read error; the protein shown derives from the DNA. Other DNA sequences in this sample translate to the same CDR3. The chain uses TRGV4 and TRGJ1 or TRGJ2. Because TCRdb records no J gene, it was assigned here through a match of the DNA to germline. V lost 5 bases to trimming and J lost 4 bases; unmatched junction nucleotides: 8. The CDR3 sequence is 13 residues long. The germline V gene encodes CDR1 EGSTGY and CDR2 YDSYTSSV. The CDR3 sequence is CATWGGGYYKKLF. In DNA, the CDR3 is TGTGCCACCTGGGGTGGCGGGTATTATAAGAAACTCTTT.

This clone was detected only a few times. The mismatch at residue 4 between this DNA's translation and the TCRdb protein of a much larger clone likely reflects a read error; the protein shown is translated from the DNA. This sample includes further DNA sequences coding for the same CDR3. This chain connects TRGV9 to TRGJ1 or TRGJ2. TCRdb leaves out the J gene; it was filled in here by matching the DNA to germline. Trimming cost V 9 bases and J 1 base; bases outside gene matches: 9. Looked up from germline, CDR1 is GITISATS and CDR2 is ISYDGTV (reference sequence). CDR3 length equals 13 residues. The CDR3 DNA reads TGTGCCTTGCGGGCCGAAAATTATTATAAGAAACTCTTT. Protein product: CALRAENYYKKLF.

This clone was counted ten times or more. This DNA translates differently at residue 2 from the TCRdb protein, which is that of a much larger clone; a read error is likely, and the protein shown is the DNA's own translation. The rearrangement links TRGV9 to TRGJ1 or TRGJ2. Germline CDR1 is GITISATS and CDR2 is ISYDGTV (reference sequence). This CDR3 spans 15 amino acids. CDR3 region: CTLWEVSRNYYKKLF. The DNA of the CDR3 is TGTACCTTGTGGGAGGTCTCCAGGAATTATTATAAGAAACTCTTT.

The sample holds many counts of this clone. For this DNA, TCRdb reports the protein of a much larger clone, which diverges at residue 13, most likely from a read error; the protein presented here is translated directly from the DNA. No J gene was assigned, while the V gene was called as TRGV9. Germline V gene lookup returns CDR1 GITISATS and CDR2 ISYDGTV (reference sequence). The CDR3 covers 15 residues. CDR3 coding DNA: TGTGCCTTGTGGGAGGTTACTAGAACCTATTATAAGAACCTCTTT. As protein: CALWEVTRTYYKNLF.

This clone came up a few times. The protein in TCRdb stems from a much larger clone and differs at residue 4 from this DNA's translation, likely a read error; here the protein is translated from the DNA. The gene calls are TRGV9 and TRGJP. TCRdb carries no J gene annotation; the J gene was assigned here by matching the DNA with germline. Per germline, CDR1 GITISATS and CDR2 ISYDGTV (reference sequence). This CDR3 spans 14 amino acids. V lost 11 bases and J lost 7; bases outside the gene matches: 8. CDR3 nucleotides: TGTGCCTCCAGGGGTGAGTTGGGCAAAAAAATCAAGGTATTT. Protein sequence: CASRGELGKKIKVF.

This clone is judged medium-sized. The DNA of the CDR3 is TGTGCCACCTGGGACCGTGATAATTATTATAAGAAACTCTTT. This encodes CATWDRDNYYKKLF. The chain combines TRGV5 with TRGJ1 or TRGJ2. Germline-derived CDR1 and CDR2 are VINAFY and YDVSNSKD. V lost 3 bases to trimming and J lost 1 base; unmatched junction nucleotides: 6. The CDR3 runs to 14 residues.

In its sample, this clone was seen a few times. TCRdb pairs this DNA with a much larger clone's protein that differs at residue 13, likely a read error; the protein shown was translated from the DNA. The chain joins TRGV9 to TRGJP. TCRdb records no J gene; here it was assigned by comparing the DNA to germline. CDR3 size: 18 residues. Germline V gene sequence: CDR1 GITISATS, CDR2 ISYDGTV (reference sequence). This CDR3 reads CALWEAGPQELGEKIKVF. As DNA, the CDR3 is TGTGCCTTGTGGGAGGCGGGCCCTCAAGAGTTGGGCGAAAAAATCAAGGTATTT.

This clone was recorded at least ten times. TCRdb lists the protein of a much larger clone for this DNA, which differs at residue 4, so this is likely a read error; the protein given here is translated from the DNA itself. V gene TRGV9 combines with J gene TRGJP. TCRdb lists no J gene, so it was determined here by aligning the DNA to germline. CDR3 length equals 16 residues. CDR1 and CDR2 (germline): GITISATS, ISYDGTV (reference sequence). In nucleotides, the CDR3 is TGTGCCTTGCGGGAGTTACAAGAGTTGGGCAAAAAAATCAAGGTATTT. It encodes CALRELQELGKKIKVF.

The sample holds many counts of this clone. Translating this DNA gives a protein that differs at residue 14 from the TCRdb one, which belongs to a much larger clone; a read error is likely, and the protein shown is this translation. V gene assignment gives TRGV9, but the J gene was left uncalled. Germline-derived CDR1 and CDR2 are GITISATS and ISYDGTV (reference sequence). There are 16 residues in the CDR3. This chain's CDR3 is CALWEVLSLGKKIRVF. In nucleotides, the CDR3 is TGTGCCTTGTGGGAGGTGTTAAGCTTGGGCAAAAAAATCAGGGTATTT.

Comment on this clone: This DNA's translation differs at residue 8 from TCRdb's protein, which comes from a much larger clone; a read error is likely, and the protein shown is translated from the DNA. The chain employs TRGV9 and TRGJP2. TCRdb carries no J gene annotation; the J gene was assigned here by matching the DNA with germline. CDR1 is GITISATS, CDR2 ISYDGTV, per germline (reference sequence). There are 14 residues in the CDR3. The CDR3 protein is CALWTHSIDWIKTF. CDR3 DNA sequence: TGTGCCTTGTGGACCCACAGTATTGATTGGATCAAGACGTTT.

The table lists this clone with many counts. The TCRdb protein, from a much larger clone, departs from this DNA's translation at residue 7, likely by read error; the protein shown derives from the DNA. J is TRGJP and V is TRGV9. The J gene comes from matching the DNA to germline here; TCRdb lacks it. The V gene's germline CDR1 is GITISATS and CDR2 ISYDGTV (reference sequence). This CDR3 has 18 residues. Unmatched junction bases numbered 13, after V lost 2 bases and J lost 9 bases. CDR3 in DNA: TGTGCCTTGTGGGAGGCCCTAACACCCCGGTTGGGCAAAAAAATCAAGGTATTT. As protein: CALWEALTPRLGKKIKVF.

Ten or more counts support this clone. Since a much larger clone is just one base distant, this may be a read error. Other DNA sequences in the same sample also yield this CDR3. DNA of the CDR3: TGTGCCTTGTGGGAAGCGATACAAGAGTTGGGCAAAAAAATCAAGGTATTT. Translating gives CALWEAIQELGKKIKVF. V and J are TRGV9 and TRGJP. The germline CDR1 and CDR2 sequences are GITISATS and ISYDGTV (reference sequence). CDR3 length: 17 residues. Trimming removed 4 bases from V and 4 bases from J; junction bases left unmatched: 7.

In this sample, this clone is medium-sized. At the DNA level, this CDR3 is encoded by other sequences in the same sample as well. The chain has TRGV9 and TRGJP. V was pared by 1 base and J by 5 bases, with 8 bases of the junction left unmatched. The CDR3 totals 18 residues. The germline V gene has CDR1 GITISATS and CDR2 ISYDGTV (reference sequence). The CDR3 bases are TGTGCCTTGTGGGAGGTAAGGTCGGAAGAGTTGGGCAAAAAAATCAAGGTATTT. Its translation is CALWEVRSEELGKKIKVF.

Details on this clone: The protein that TCRdb holds for this DNA derives from a much larger clone and differs from the translated DNA at residue 6, which likely indicates a read error; the protein shown here is translated from the DNA. V usage is TRGV3 and J usage is TRGJP2. As TCRdb names no J gene, one was assigned here on the basis of a DNA match to germline. J lost 6 bases, V lost 3 bases, and 7 bases had no gene match. The CDR3 length is 14 residues. CDR1 and CDR2 (germline): VTNTFY, YDVSTARD (reference sequence). This CDR3 is CATWDGLGDWIKTF. DNA for the CDR3: TGTGCCACCTGGGACGGGCTGGGTGATTGGATCAAGACGTTT.